Below, 29 T cell receptor beta chains from the same sample are listed, as sequenced in a study of Tregs in tolerant kidney transplant recipients (dated by TCRdb to about 2019). Library creation used the immunoSEQ multiplex PCR assay. As stored in TCRdb, this immuneACCESS dataset retains in-frame rearrangements with V and J assigned. A fraction of the clones does not appear; measured against another copy, unresolved V genes explain less than half of the discrepancy, and the remainder lacks a known reason. This sample's table carries roughly 32,000 clones. Of the sample, 13% to 15% is held by the ten largest clones. The sample's time point label, decoded: blood sample drawn before combined kidney and bone marrow transplant. Sequenced here: CD8+ T cells from blood, sampled before the transplant. These receptor sequences come from a human donor who received a combined kidney and bone marrow transplant.

The CDR3 DNA, read in part, is TGTGCCAGCAGGCCTCGACAGGGGGAAAGGAACACTGAA. It codes for CASRPRQGERNTE. The CDR3 in its entirety is CASRPRQGERNTEAFF. The V call is TRBV14, the J call TRBJ1-1, with 9 positions matching TRBD1. The read terminates 3 residues ahead of where the CDR3 ends, so the germline J gene completes it. The CDR3 covers 16 residues. Germline CDR1 is SGHDN and CDR2 is FVKESK. V lost 6 bases, J lost 1 base, and 9 bases stayed unmatched.

Concerning this clone: The read comes to an end 3 residues before the CDR3 does, leaving the germline J gene to fill in the end. The chain links TRBV5-1 to TRBJ2-7; 11 nucleotides agree with TRBD1. V lost 7 bases to trimming and J lost 3 bases; unmatched junction nucleotides: 6. The CDR3 runs to 14 residues. CDR1 and CDR2 (germline): SGHRS, YFSETQ. The CDR3 loop reads CASSPGTGGYEQYF. The DNA read from the CDR3 is TGCGCCAGCTCTCCCGGGACAGGGGGCTACGAG.

Concerning this clone: The CDR3 is cut off 3 residues early in the read; its end comes from the germline J gene. This chain links TRBV19 with TRBJ1-2, with D possibly TRBD1 on 6 matching bases. The CDR3 is made up of 12 amino acids. CDR1 LNHDA and CDR2 SQIVND come from the germline V gene (reference sequence). The V and J ends lost 6 bases and 7 bases respectively, with 12 bases between them. CDR3 bases read: TGTGCCAGTAGCACAGGGTTGAGTGGC. Protein: CASSTGLSG. Given in full, the CDR3 is CASSTGLSGYTF.

In regard to this clone: With the read ending 3 residues before the CDR3 end, the germline J gene is used to fill in that end. V gene TRBV19 combines with J gene TRBJ2-5; TRBD1 aligns across 7 bases. CDR3 length: 15 residues. V lost 5 bases and J lost 5; bases outside the gene matches: 11. Germline CDR1 LNHDA, CDR2 SQIVND (reference sequence). CDR3 protein: CASSVITGAAETQYF. CDR3 bases read: TGTGCCAGTAGTGTCATTACAGGGGCCGCGGAGACC.

On this clone: The CDR3 goes on 3 residues after the read ends, and that part is filled in from the germline J gene. V gene TRBV20-1 combines with J gene TRBJ2-7; TRBD1 is a possible D gene (6 bases). The CDR3 spans 15 residues. The V end lost 6 bases, the J end lost 0 bases, and 18 bases lay between the germline ends. Germline V gene lookup returns CDR1 DFQATT and CDR2 SNEGSKA (reference sequence). The CDR3 sequence: CSALVGQGSSYEQYF. CDR3 DNA (partial): TGCAGTGCCCTAGTTGGGCAGGGGAGCTCCTACGAG.

Incomplete CDR3 DNA: TGCAGTGCTACTTTCTATAGCGGGAGTCCCTACGAG. Amino acid sequence: CSATFYSGSPYE. The entire CDR3 protein is CSATFYSGSPYEQYF. This chain uses TRBV20-1 with TRBJ2-7; 9 bases match TRBD2. The DNA ends 3 residues before the CDR3 does, and the rest of the CDR3 is filled in from the germline J gene. Trimming at V came to 4 bases and at J to 2 bases, leaving 9 bases not matched to a gene. This CDR3 is 15 amino acids long. Germline loops: CDR1 DFQATT, CDR2 SNEGSKA (reference sequence).

The part of the CDR3 DNA that was read is TGTGCCAGTACTTCTCGGGGGGACTCTGGAAACACC. Residues: CASTSRGDSGNT. The entire CDR3 protein reads CASTSRGDSGNTIYF. The chain recombines TRBV19 with TRBJ1-3, with D maybe TRBD1 (5 bases). The read ends 3 residues before the CDR3 terminus; that terminus is restored from the germline J gene. V gave up 7 bases and J gave up 0 bases, with 13 bases separating them. Germline CDR1 and CDR2: LNHDA and SQIVND (reference sequence). This CDR3 spans 15 amino acids. The full variable domain, completed using reference TRBV19 and TRBJ1-3, is DGGITQSPKYLFRKEGQNVTLSCEQNLNHDAMYWYRQDPGQGLRLIYYSQIVNDFQKGDIAEGYSVSREKKESFPLTVTSAQKNPTAFYLCASTSRGDSGNTIYFGEGSWLTVV.

Note on this clone: The missing CDR3 end, 3 residues past where the read stops, is filled in from the germline J gene. The V gene is TRBV7-8, the J gene TRBJ1-5, with D maybe TRBD1 (6 bases). The CDR3 totals 16 residues. Trimming stripped 3 bases from V and 0 bases from J, with 12 bases between. CDR1 is SGHVS, CDR2 FQNEAQ, per germline. CDR3 sequence: CASSFMGQYSNQPQHF. The CDR3 bases that were read are TGTGCCAGCAGCTTTATGGGACAATATAGCAATCAGCCC.

Worth noting for this clone: The CDR3 extends 3 residues past the end of the read, so its final part is completed from the germline J gene. The chain combines TRBV15 with TRBJ1-3; D uncertain. Trimming stripped 4 bases from V and 0 bases from J, with 7 bases between. The CDR3 spans 14 residues. The germline V gene has CDR1 LNHNV and CDR2 YYDKDF (reference sequence). The DNA read from the CDR3 is TGTGCCACCAGCATCAAGGCCTCTGGAAACACC. It translates to CATSIKASGNT. The full CDR3 sequence reads CATSIKASGNTIYF.

With regard to this clone: The read ends 3 residues shy of where the CDR3 ends; the end is completed using the germline J gene. This chain links TRBV7-2 with TRBJ1-6; D possibly corresponds to TRBD1 (6 bases). Germline CDR1 reads SGHTA; CDR2 reads FQGNSA. V lost 7 bases, J lost 8 bases, and 18 bases lay in between. The CDR3 runs 15 residues. CDR3 sequence: CASTYGSRQDSPLHF. The sequenced part of the CDR3 DNA is TGTGCCAGCACCTACGGTTCTCGACAGGATTCACCC.

Concerning this clone itself: Read data end 3 residues before the CDR3 end; the end is taken from the germline J gene. V usage is TRBV5-8 and J usage is TRBJ2-7; tentative D call: TRBD1 (6 bases). V was trimmed by 1 base and J by 5 bases, leaving 13 bases between them. CDR3 length: 14 residues. Germline V gene lookup returns CDR1 SGHTS and CDR2 YDEGEE. The CDR3 DNA, read in part, is TGTGCCAGCAGCTTGCTACAGGGATTCCACGAG. This codes for CASSLLQGFHE. From start to end, the CDR3 is CASSLLQGFHEQYF.

A remark on this clone: The read gets to within 3 residues of the CDR3 end, and the germline J gene fills in the rest. The J gene is TRBJ2-7, the V gene TRBV6-2 or TRBV6-3; D is possibly TRBD1 (6 bases). Germline CDR1 MNHEY, CDR2 SVGEGT. V dropped 7 bases and J dropped 4 bases, with 11 bases sitting between them. The CDR3 spans 12 residues. CDR3 bases read: TGTGCCAGCAACGAACAGGGATACGAG. Translation gives CASNEQGYE. The full CDR3 protein reads CASNEQGYEQYF.

Concerning this clone itself: The read ends 3 residues shy of where the CDR3 ends; the end is completed using the germline J gene. The genes are TRBV20-1 and TRBJ1-5, with 9 bases matching TRBD1. Looked up from germline, CDR1 is DFQATT and CDR2 is SNEGSKA (reference sequence). CDR3 length: 14 amino acids. Losses at the gene ends were 6 bases for V and 5 bases for J; bases not matched to a gene: 8. The CDR3 bases that were read are TGCAGTGCCCCCACAGGGGGCTTCGATCAGCCC. Translation gives CSAPTGGFDQP. The whole CDR3 protein is CSAPTGGFDQPQHF.

This clone is called medium-sized based on its frequency. The CDR3 end lies 3 residues beyond the end of the read and is filled in from the germline J gene. V and J are TRBV7-3 and TRBJ1-1; 7 bases map to TRBD1. The CDR3 is made up of 13 amino acids. CDR1 SGHTA and CDR2 FQGTGA come from the germline V gene. The sequenced CDR3 bases are TGTGCCAGCAGCTTAGGGAGCAGGGGGGAA. This sequence encodes CASSLGSRGE. The whole CDR3 protein is CASSLGSRGEAFF.

Of note for this clone: The CDR3 end is not reached by the read, which stops 3 residues before it; the germline J gene fills it in. V is TRBV6-2 or TRBV6-3 and J is TRBJ1-1, with TRBD1 matching over 8 bases. Germline lookup yields CDR1 MNHEY and CDR2 SVGEGT. Trimming removed 2 bases from V and 5 bases from J; junction bases left unmatched: 7. The CDR3 runs 15 residues. CDR3 region: CASSYLQGAWTEAFF. CDR3 DNA (partial): TGTGCCAGCAGTTACCTGCAGGGGGCTTGGACTGAA.

In regard to this clone: The DNA ends 3 residues before the CDR3 does, and the rest of the CDR3 is filled in from the germline J gene. This chain connects TRBV4-1 to TRBJ2-5; 7 nucleotides agree with TRBD2. CDR3 length: 13 amino acids. V trimming: 5 bases; J trimming: 4 bases; junction bases outside the gene matches: 4. The germline CDR1 and CDR2 sequences are MGHRA and YSYEKL. The DNA read from the CDR3 is TGCGCCAGCAGCAATTGGGGGGGAGAGACC. Its protein product is CASSNWGGET. The entire CDR3 reads CASSNWGGETQYF.

A remark on this clone: Read sequence stops 3 residues before the CDR3 end, and the germline J gene provides the missing end. This sequence joins TRBV20-1 and TRBJ2-2, with 12 positions matching TRBD1. The ends lost 0 bases at V and 7 bases at J; junction bases unmatched: 6. The V gene's germline CDR1 is DFQATT and CDR2 SNEGSKA (reference sequence). The CDR3 totals 16 residues. The sequenced part of the CDR3 DNA is TGCAGTGCTAGAGACTGGGACAGGGGGCCAGGCGGGGAG. Residues: CSARDWDRGPGGE. Given in full, the CDR3 is CSARDWDRGPGGELFF.

Concerning this clone: Coverage ceases 3 residues before the CDR3 finishes, and the germline J gene fills in the end. J is TRBJ2-1 and V is TRBV30; 8 positions agree with TRBD2. The CDR3 is 15 amino acids. CDR1 is GTSNPN and CDR2 is SVGIG in the germline V gene (reference sequence). V was pared by 0 bases and J by 5 bases, with 6 bases of the junction left unmatched. The covered CDR3 bases are TGTGCCTGGAGTGTTGGCGGGAGGAGGAACAATGAG. Translating it yields CAWSVGGRRNNE. The CDR3 reads in full as CAWSVGGRRNNEQFF.

On this clone: The read falls 3 residues short of the CDR3 end, and the missing part is taken from the germline J gene. V usage is TRBV7-3 and J usage is TRBJ1-2; perhaps TRBD1 as D (5 bases). V lost 2 bases and J 4 bases, leaving 11 bases between the germline ends. The CDR3 loop spans 14 amino acids. The germline CDR1 and CDR2 sequences are SGHTA and FQGTGA. The sequenced part of the CDR3 DNA is TGTGCCAGCAGCTTAGGGGGGAGCGGCTATGGC. This gives the protein CASSLGGSGYG. The whole CDR3 protein is CASSLGGSGYGYTF.

Worth noting for this clone: The CDR3 end lies 3 residues beyond the end of the read and is filled in from the germline J gene. This chain joins TRBV5-1 and TRBJ1-2, with D possibly being TRBD1 (6 bases). CDR1 SGHRS and CDR2 YFSETQ come from the germline V gene. Trimming took off 0 bases at V and 6 bases at J, with 12 bases between the two ends. The CDR3 consists of 14 residues. The CDR3 protein is CASSLDRVGDGYTF. The DNA read from the CDR3 is TGCGCCAGCAGCTTGGACAGGGTCGGAGATGGC.

Measured by frequency, this clone is medium-sized (0.01 to 0.1%). The missing CDR3 end, 3 residues past where the read stops, is filled in from the germline J gene. This chain links TRBV20-1 with TRBJ2-4; 7 bases map to TRBD1. The germline V gene encodes CDR1 DFQATT and CDR2 SNEGSKA (reference sequence). This CDR3 is 12 amino acids long. The sequenced CDR3 bases are TGCAGTGCTACCCCCGAGGGGGCTAGT. Protein sequence: CSATPEGAS. The complete CDR3 protein is CSATPEGASQYF.

A note on this clone: Read data end 3 residues before the CDR3 end; the end is taken from the germline J gene. V is TRBV7-9 and J is TRBJ2-1; tentatively, D is TRBD1 (6 bases). The germline V gene encodes CDR1 SEHNR and CDR2 FQNEAQ (reference sequence). The ends were cut back, 5 bases at V and 7 bases at J, with 15 bases in the middle. This CDR3 comprises 14 residues. The chain's CDR3 is CASSPPDSWNEQFF. Partial CDR3 DNA: TGTGCCAGCAGCCCCCCGGACAGTTGGAATGAG.

Turning to this clone: With the read ending 3 residues before the CDR3 end, the germline J gene is used to fill in that end. J is TRBJ2-2 and V is TRBV7-3; TRBD2 matches at 7 bases. Germline CDR1 is SGHTA and CDR2 is FQGTGA. This CDR3 is built from 14 residues. J was trimmed by 4 bases and V by 3 bases; bases with no gene match: 2. CDR3 residues: CASSLGGSTGELFF. CDR3 DNA (partial): TGTGCCAGCAGCTTGGGCGGGAGCACCGGGGAG.

A remark on this clone: The DNA ends 3 residues before the CDR3 does, and the rest of the CDR3 is filled in from the germline J gene. The rearrangement uses TRBV5-1 and TRBJ2-3, with 8 nucleotides matching TRBD1. The CDR3 has 14 residues. Germline V gene data show CDR1 as SGHRS and CDR2 as YFSETQ. The V segment lost 7 bases and the J segment 1 base; nucleotides outside the gene matches: 5. The CDR3 DNA, read in part, is TGCGCCAGCTTTACGACAGGGGGCACAGATACG. As protein: CASFTTGGTDT. The entire CDR3 protein reads CASFTTGGTDTQYF. Full variable domain (remainder filled in from reference TRBV5-1 and TRBJ2-3): KAGVTQTPRYLIKTRGQQVTLSCSPISGHRSVSWYQQTPGQGLQFLFEYFSETQRNKGNFPGRFSGRQFSNSRSEMNVSTLELGDSALYLCASFTTGGTDTQYFGPGTRLTVL.

On this clone itself: The read ends 3 residues shy of where the CDR3 ends; the end is completed using the germline J gene. The chain couples TRBV10-3 to TRBJ2-2; D not certain. The CDR3 extends over 13 amino acids. Deletions cut 8 bases from V and 2 bases from J, with 9 bases between. The germline V gene has CDR1 ENHRY and CDR2 SYGVKD. The covered CDR3 bases are TGTGCCATCGTACAGAGTAACACCGGGGAG. Translation gives CAIVQSNTGE. The full CDR3 sequence reads CAIVQSNTGELFF.

Notes on this clone: The CDR3 end is not reached by the read, which stops 3 residues before it; the germline J gene fills it in. The chain carries TRBV30 and TRBJ1-1, with 10 bases matching TRBD1. This CDR3 is 15 amino acids long. The V gene end was trimmed by 7 bases and the J gene end by 3 bases; junction bases not matched to a gene: 11. Germline loops: CDR1 GTSNPN, CDR2 SVGIG (reference sequence). The DNA read from the CDR3 is TGTGCCTACAAAACGACAGGGGGCTTAGACACTGAA. It translates to CAYKTTGGLDTE. The CDR3 in its entirety is CAYKTTGGLDTEAFF. Variable domain in full (rest from reference TRBV30 and TRBJ1-1): SQTIHQWPATLVQPVGSPLSLECTVEGTSNPNLYWYRQAAGRGLQLLFYSVGIGQISSEVPQNLSASRPQDRQFILSSKKLLLSDSGFYLCAYKTTGGLDTEAFFGQGTRLTVV.

Incomplete CDR3 DNA: TGTGCCAGTGGGGACAGGGGGCTAGATACG. It codes for CASGDRGLDT. The whole CDR3 is CASGDRGLDTQYF. The chain has TRBV19 and TRBJ2-3; TRBD1 matches at 12 bases. The read halts 3 residues ahead of the CDR3 end, with the missing end drawn from the germline J gene. The CDR3 contains 13 residues. Germline CDR1 LNHDA, CDR2 SQIVND (reference sequence). With V trimmed by 8 bases and J by 5 bases, 2 bases remained unmatched.

CDR3 bases read: TGCGCCAGCAGCTTGGCCGGGACTTCGATCGATGAG. Residues: CASSLAGTSIDE. The entire CDR3 reads CASSLAGTSIDEQFF. The rearrangement joins TRBV5-1 to TRBJ2-1, with D possibly matching TRBD2 (6 bases). The CDR3 end falls 3 residues outside the read, so it is completed with the germline J gene. The CDR3 sequence is 15 residues long. Trimming took off 0 bases at V and 8 bases at J, with 15 bases between the two ends. Germline assignment: CDR1 SGHRS and CDR2 YFSETQ.

About this clone: The read falls 3 residues short of the CDR3 end, and the missing part is taken from the germline J gene. The J gene is TRBJ2-1, the V gene TRBV19; 7 bases are a match to TRBD1. The trim removed 6 bases at V and 4 bases at J, leaving 9 bases unmatched. The CDR3 contains 15 residues. Germline values: CDR1 LNHDA, CDR2 SQIVND (reference sequence). The CDR3 spells CASSPQGTVYNEQFF. Incomplete CDR3 DNA: TGTGCCAGTAGCCCTCAAGGGACAGTATACAATGAG.